One and the same sample provided the 13 T cell receptor beta chains below, sequenced in a study of cytomegalovirus exposure and HLA in healthy donors. The primer mix had 60 Vbeta and 13 Jbeta primers. Only in-frame clones appear in the TCRdb table, and some are missing; sequencing was by immunoSEQ multiplex PCR. Here the sample spans about 97,000 clones, around three quarters being singletons. Sequences were obtained from PBMCs. The receptors here all came from a male donor in good health and CMV-seropositive.

The rearrangement joins TRBV18 to TRBJ2-2; 8 nucleotides align to TRBD1. CDR1 and CDR2 (germline): KGHSH, LQKENI. V trimming: 7 bases; J trimming: 1 base; junction bases outside the gene matches: 5. The CDR3 contains 15 residues. CDR3 region: CASCRGQVNTGELFF. In DNA form, the CDR3 reads TGTGCCAGCTGCCGGGGACAGGTGAACACCGGGGAGCTGTTTTTT.

This sequence joins TRBV7-3 and TRBJ2-2; TRBD1 agrees at 8 bases. The junction had 2 bases not matched to a gene; V was cut back by 2 bases and J by 6 bases. The CDR3 runs to 14 residues. Germline V gene lookup returns CDR1 SGHTA and CDR2 FQGTGA. The chain's CDR3 is CASSLQQGAGELFF. For the CDR3, the DNA is TGTGCCAGCAGCTTACAACAGGGGGCCGGGGAGCTGTTTTTT.

Remarks on this clone: Mismatch with germline at one junction end may stem from a read error. The chain links TRBV23-1 to TRBJ1-4; the D gene is possibly TRBD1 (5 bases). TRBV23-1 belongs to the ORF category, with a function that is uncertain. CDR3 length: 12 amino acids. CDR3 sequence: CASSHSPGTPAF. The CDR3 DNA sequence: TGCGCCAGCAGTCATTCTCCTGGGACTCCCGCTTTT.

The V and J genes are TRBV30 and TRBJ1-2, with a weak D call TRBD1 (6 bases). Germline V gene sequence: CDR1 GTSNPN, CDR2 SVGIG (reference sequence). V lost 0 bases and J 2 bases, leaving 13 bases between the germline ends. The CDR3 runs 15 residues. CDR3 region: CAWSVPPQGNYGYTF. Here the CDR3 DNA reads TGTGCCTGGAGTGTCCCCCCTCAGGGGAACTATGGCTACACCTTC.

The chain combines TRBV19 with TRBJ2-1; D perhaps matches TRBD1 (5 bases). From germline, CDR1 is LNHDA and CDR2 SQIVND (reference sequence). The CDR3 totals 12 residues. V was pared by 4 bases and J by 7 bases, with 8 bases between. The chain's CDR3 is CASSTGMNEQFF. The CDR3 DNA reads TGTGCCAGTAGTACAGGGATGAATGAGCAGTTCTTC.

The chain combines TRBV9 with TRBJ1-3, with D unresolved. The CDR3 has 14 amino acids. Trimming removed 0 bases at V and 0 bases at J, with 4 bases between. Germline V gene data show CDR1 as SGDLS and CDR2 as YYNGEE. Here the CDR3 DNA reads TGTGCCAGCAGCGTAGGGAGCTCTGGAAACACCATATATTTT. Its protein product is CASSVGSSGNTIYF. The variable domain in full, with the rest retrieved from reference TRBV9 and TRBJ1-3, is DSGVTQTPKHLITATGQRVTLRCSPRSGDLSVYWYQQSLDQGLQFLIQYYNGEERAKGNILERFSAQQFPDLHSELNLSSLELGDSALYFCASSVGSSGNTIYFGEGSWLTVV.

This clone has only a few counts. The chain employs TRBV4-2 and TRBJ1-2, with a possible D match to TRBD1 (5 bases). The germline V and J ends were trimmed by 0 bases and 1 base, with 12 bases remaining between them. Germline V gives CDR1 LGHNA, CDR2 YNFKEQ. This CDR3 has 16 amino acids. CDR3 DNA: TGTGCCAGCAGCCAAGACCGGCAGGGCAATAACTATGGCTACACCTTC. The encoded protein is CASSQDRQGNNYGYTF.

CDR3 amino acids: CASSLTGGRYGYTF. The DNA for the CDR3 is TGTGCCAGCAGTTTGACAGGGGGCCGCTATGGCTACACCTTC. V gene TRBV27 combines with J gene TRBJ1-2, with 10 positions matching TRBD1. Per the germline V gene, CDR1 is MNHEY and CDR2 is SMNVEV (reference sequence). The V segment lost 3 bases and the J segment 4 bases; nucleotides outside the gene matches: 2. CDR3 length equals 14 residues.

This chain links TRBV6-4 with TRBJ2-1; TRBD2 might be the D (5 bases). Between the trimmed V and J ends, which lost 2 bases and 7 bases, there was a span of 12 bases. From germline, CDR1 is MRHNA and CDR2 SNTAGT. The CDR3 is 14 residues long. CDR3 amino acids: CASSDNREVNEQFF. The CDR3 DNA reads TGTGCCAGCAGTGACAACCGGGAAGTGAATGAGCAGTTCTTC.

DNA for the CDR3: TGTGCCAGCAGCTCGAGGACAGCATACTATGGCTACACCTTC. Translation: CASSSRTAYYGYTF. V and J are TRBV7-2 and TRBJ1-2; D might be TRBD1 (6 bases). Deletions cut 4 bases from V and 3 bases from J, with 12 bases between. Germline loops: CDR1 SGHTA, CDR2 FQGNSA. CDR3 length: 14 amino acids.

The chain recombines TRBV7-6 with TRBJ2-7; 9 bases agree with TRBD2. Germline-derived CDR1 and CDR2 are SGHVS and FNYEAQ. There are 13 residues in the CDR3. V gave up 5 bases and J gave up 4 bases; unmatched junction bases: 3. As DNA, the CDR3 is TGTGCCAGCAGCCCTAGCGGGGAGTACGAGCAGTACTTC. It yields the protein CASSPSGEYEQYF.

The rearrangement joins TRBV7-2 to TRBJ1-1; no firm D call. This CDR3 has 14 amino acids. The V end was cut by 1 base, the J end by 0 bases, with 6 bases between. From germline, CDR1 is SGHTA and CDR2 FQGNSA. As DNA, the CDR3 is TGTGCCAGCAGCTTAGGCCCGGTGAACACTGAAGCTTTCTTT. Translation gives CASSLGPVNTEAFF.

The chain uses TRBV30 and TRBJ1-6, with 9 bases identical to TRBD1. The length of the CDR3 is 15 residues. J was trimmed by 7 bases and V by 5 bases; bases with no gene match: 9. The germline CDR1 and CDR2 sequences are GTSNPN and SVGIG (reference sequence). CDR3 DNA: TGTGCCTGGGGAGACCGGGACAGGGTCAATTCACCCCTCCACTTT. It codes for CAWGDRDRVNSPLHF.